These 27 T cell receptor beta chains were all obtained from the same sample, sequenced in a study of cytomegalovirus exposure and HLA in healthy donors. PCR was performed using 60 Vbeta and 13 Jbeta primers. TCRdb's table, derived via immunoSEQ multiplex PCR, lists solely in-frame clones and lacks some. The sample carries around 230,000 clones, roughly 85% recorded once. The sample consisted of PBMCs. These receptors were obtained from a male donor in good health and CMV-seronegative.

The chain's CDR3 is CASSDRGFDNQPQHF. The CDR3 coding sequence is TGTGCCAGCAGCGACAGGGGGTTTGACAATCAGCCCCAGCATTTT. V gene TRBV2 combines with J gene TRBJ1-5, with 9 positions matching TRBD1. There are 15 residues in the CDR3. Germline V gene lookup returns CDR1 SNHLY and CDR2 FYNNEI. V shed 6 bases and J 3 bases; nucleotides not matched to a gene: 6.

This clone was observed a handful of times. The rearrangement links TRBV28 to TRBJ1-2; D may be TRBD1 (5 bases). The V and J ends lost 2 bases and 3 bases respectively, with 10 bases between them. This CDR3 comprises 14 residues. CDR1 MDHEN and CDR2 SYDVKM come from the germline V gene. The CDR3 nucleotides are TGTGCCAGCAGTTTACGGCAGGGTCACTATGGCTACACCTTC. Protein sequence: CASSLRQGHYGYTF.

This clone appeared once. The rearrangement uses TRBV29-1 and TRBJ1-2; D is possibly TRBD1 (6 bases). The V end was cut by 3 bases, the J end by 2 bases, with 16 bases between. Germline V gene data show CDR1 as SQVTM and CDR2 as ANQGSEA. The CDR3 runs 15 residues. CDR3 protein: CSVDASRGTNYGYTF. CDR3 nucleotide sequence: TGCAGCGTTGATGCGTCGAGGGGGACCAACTATGGCTACACCTTC.

The V gene is TRBV5-1, the J gene TRBJ1-1, with a weak D call TRBD1 (5 bases). The CDR3 loop spans 16 amino acids. The germline V gene encodes CDR1 SGHRS and CDR2 YFSETQ. Trimming pared 2 bases from V and 0 bases from J, leaving 14 bases between. The CDR3 DNA reads as TGCGCCAGCAGCTTAGGGGCAGGGCCCCTGAACACTGAAGCTTTCTTT. Its protein is CASSLGAGPLNTEAFF.

As to this clone: Its ends do not fully match the called genes, so a read error is possible. The V and J genes are TRBV7-7 and TRBJ2-3; maybe TRBD1 (5 bases). There are 14 residues in the CDR3. The V gene's germline CDR1 is SSHAT and CDR2 FNYEAQ (reference sequence). CDR3 DNA: TGTGCTAGCAGCTTAGGCCAGGGTACAGATACGCAGTATTTT. It specifies CASSLGQGTDTQYF.

The chain recombines TRBV7-9 with TRBJ1-1, with D possibly matching TRBD1 (5 bases). This CDR3 spans 14 amino acids. Germline assignment: CDR1 SEHNR and CDR2 FQNEAQ (reference sequence). The V and J ends lost 5 bases and 5 bases respectively, with 15 bases between them. CDR3 amino acids: CASSLLSGGTEAFF. CDR3 bases: TGTGCCAGCAGCCTCCTCAGCGGGGGGACTGAAGCTTTCTTT.

The genes are TRBV7-8 and TRBJ2-6; a weak D match, TRBD1 (5 bases). The CDR3 length is 15 residues. Per germline, CDR1 SGHVS and CDR2 FQNEAQ. Trimming shortened V by 6 bases and J by 2 bases, and 11 bases separated the two germline ends. In DNA form, the CDR3 reads TGTGCCAGCAGTTCCAGGGTAACTGGGGCCAACGTCCTGACTTTC. Its translation: CASSSRVTGANVLTF.

The rearrangement uses TRBV4-3 and TRBJ2-5, with 11 bases that match TRBD1. From germline, CDR1 is LGHNA and CDR2 YSLEER. The J segment lost 0 bases and the V segment lost 2 bases, leaving 8 bases of the junction unmatched. This CDR3 has 18 amino acids. Written as DNA, the CDR3 is TGCGCCAGCAGCCAATCCGGGACAGGGGGATTTTACCAAGAGACCCAGTACTTC. Amino acids: CASSQSGTGGFYQETQYF.

The CDR3 reads CASSLGFRGNEQFF. CDR3 coding DNA: TGTGCCAGCAGCTTAGGGTTCAGGGGCAATGAGCAGTTCTTC. The gene calls are TRBV11-2 and TRBJ2-1; TRBD1 is a possible D gene (6 bases). The germline V gene has CDR1 SGHAT and CDR2 FQNNGV. Trimming shortened V by 1 base and J by 6 bases, and 10 bases separated the two germline ends. CDR3 length: 14 residues.

J is TRBJ2-3 and V is TRBV29-1; TRBD1 agrees at 7 bases. Germline loops: CDR1 SQVTM, CDR2 ANQGSEA. V lost 8 bases to trimming and J lost 1 base; unmatched junction nucleotides: 3. This CDR3 is 12 amino acids long. The CDR3 nucleotides are TGCAGCTTGGGGACAGGCACAGATACGCAGTATTTT. It specifies CSLGTGTDTQYF.

The chain uses TRBV30 and TRBJ1-2; D not resolved. This CDR3 is built from 16 residues. Per germline, CDR1 GTSNPN and CDR2 SVGIG (reference sequence). The ends were cut back, 0 bases at V and 4 bases at J, with 18 bases in the middle. CDR3 coding DNA: TGTGCCTGGAGTGTACTACGACCCATACGAGGCTATGGCTACACCTTC. Translating gives CAWSVLRPIRGYGYTF. Variable domain in full (rest from reference TRBV30 and TRBJ1-2): SQTIHQWPATLVQPVGSPLSLECTVEGTSNPNLYWYRQAAGRGLQLLFYSVGIGQISSEVPQNLSASRPQDRQFILSSKKLLLSDSGFYLCAWSVLRPIRGYGYTFGSGTRLTVV.

The rearrangement links TRBV28 to TRBJ2-7; tentatively, D is TRBD2 (5 bases). The length of the CDR3 is 12 residues. Germline values: CDR1 MDHEN, CDR2 SYDVKM. The V end was cut by 3 bases, the J end by 2 bases, with 5 bases between. The CDR3 reads CASSFGAYEQYF. The DNA for the CDR3 is TGTGCCAGCAGTTTCGGGGCCTACGAGCAGTACTTC.

The J gene is TRBJ1-1, the V gene TRBV30; 8 nucleotides agree with TRBD1. The CDR3 extends over 14 amino acids. CDR1 is GTSNPN, CDR2 SVGIG, per germline (reference sequence). Trimming at V came to 8 bases and at J to 4 bases, leaving 12 bases not matched to a gene. The CDR3, as DNA: TGTGCCGCCACGAGGGGCAGGGGGCGCACTGAAGCTTTCTTT. Its protein product is CAATRGRGRTEAFF.

The chain has TRBV5-1 and TRBJ2-1; maybe TRBD2 (7 bases). The CDR3 has 15 residues. The germline V gene encodes CDR1 SGHRS and CDR2 YFSETQ. V lost 0 bases, J lost 2 bases, and 9 bases lay in between. CDR3 residues: CASSLEGGTYNEQFF. DNA of the CDR3: TGCGCCAGCAGCTTGGAGGGGGGGACCTACAATGAGCAGTTCTTC.

The V gene is TRBV7-8, the J gene TRBJ1-2; a possible D gene is TRBD1 (6 bases). Germline assignment: CDR1 SGHVS and CDR2 FQNEAQ. With 3 bases removed from V and 8 bases from J, the gap between germline ends came to 13 bases. This CDR3 region has 13 residues. This chain's CDR3 is CASSLTGAEGYTF. CDR3 in DNA: TGTGCCAGCAGCTTGACAGGAGCGGAGGGCTACACCTTC. The variable domain in full, with the rest retrieved from reference TRBV7-8 and TRBJ1-2, is GAGVSQSPRYKVAKRGQDVALRCDPISGHVSLFWYQQALGQGPEFLTYFQNEAQLDKSGLPSDRFFAERPEGSVSTLKIQRTQQEDSAVYLCASSLTGAEGYTFGSGTRLTVV.

This clone was counted only a few times. The junction differs from germline at one of its ends, possibly a read error. The chain employs TRBV18 and TRBJ1-2; D is possibly TRBD1 (5 bases). This CDR3 spans 14 amino acids. Looked up from germline, CDR1 is KGHSH and CDR2 is LQKENI. The CDR3 bases are TGTGCCAGCTCACTTCAGGGTTGGGACTATGGCTTCACCTTC. Translated, it gives CASSLQGWDYGFTF.

The chain joins TRBV15 to TRBJ1-6, with 11 bases identical to TRBD1. Trimming took 1 base from V and 9 from J; bases not matched to a gene: 5. Germline lookup yields CDR1 LNHNV and CDR2 YYDKDF (reference sequence). CDR3 length equals 16 residues. For the CDR3, the DNA is TGTGCCACCAGCAGAGTGGTTGGGACAGGGGGTTCACCCCTCCACTTT. Protein sequence: CATSRVVGTGGSPLHF. The complete variable domain, with remaining parts taken from reference TRBV15 and TRBJ1-6, reads DAMVIQNPRYQVTQFGKPVTLSCSQTLNHNVMYWYQQKSSQAPKLLFHYYDKDFNNEADTPDNFQSRRPNTSFCFLDIRSPGLGDTAMYLCATSRVVGTGGSPLHFGNGTRLTVT.

This clone appeared a few times. The chain employs TRBV6-1 and TRBJ2-5, with 7 bases lining up with TRBD2. The J call could be wrong; TRBJ2-7 is a better fit for the DNA end. Per the germline V gene, CDR1 is MNHNS and CDR2 is SASEGT. The CDR3 runs to 15 residues. In DNA, the CDR3 is TGTGCCAGCACCCGAGGGTCGGCTAGCGGCTACGAGCAGTACTTC. It translates to CASTRGSASGYEQYF.

This chain joins TRBV29-1 and TRBJ2-2, with 8 bases that match TRBD2. The CDR3 is made up of 13 amino acids. Germline V gene sequence: CDR1 SQVTM, CDR2 ANQGSEA. V was clipped by 7 bases and J by 7 bases; unmatched bases: 8. CDR3 sequence: CSAGGLGDGELFF. DNA for the CDR3: TGCAGCGCGGGGGGGTTAGGGGACGGGGAGCTGTTTTTT.

This clone has only a few counts. The chain joins TRBV5-1 to TRBJ2-7; TRBD2 matches 8 bases. CDR1 SGHRS and CDR2 YFSETQ come from the germline V gene. V lost 6 bases to trimming and J lost 1 base; unmatched junction nucleotides: 9. The CDR3 extends over 15 amino acids. The CDR3 DNA sequence: TGCGCCAGCACCTACAGCGGGGGAAAGTCCTACGAGCAGTACTTC. Its protein product is CASTYSGGKSYEQYF.

The chain joins TRBV7-3 to TRBJ1-2; maybe TRBD1 (5 bases). Trimming pared 2 bases from V and 1 base from J, leaving 14 bases between. The germline CDR1 and CDR2 sequences are SGHTA and FQGTGA. The CDR3 consists of 16 residues. This CDR3 is CASSLDGHRINYGYTF. The DNA for the CDR3 is TGTGCCAGCAGCTTAGATGGACACAGGATTAACTATGGCTACACCTTC.

V gene TRBV4-2 combines with J gene TRBJ1-4; unclear D gene. V shed 7 bases and J shed 3 bases, with 15 bases lying between them. Germline-derived CDR1 and CDR2 are LGHNA and YNFKEQ. The CDR3 has 15 amino acids. This chain's CDR3 is CASIGGRGANEKLFF. The CDR3 bases are TGTGCCAGCATCGGAGGCCGGGGAGCTAATGAAAAACTGTTTTTT.

This chain connects TRBV9 to TRBJ2-7; possible D gene TRBD2, 6 bases. V lost 5 bases and J lost 5, with 17 bases in between. Germline V gene lookup returns CDR1 SGDLS and CDR2 YYNGEE. This CDR3 region has 14 residues. CDR3 nucleotides: TGTGCCAGCAGTCGGCAGGGAGGATTCGACGAGCAGTACTTC. Residues: CASSRQGGFDEQYF.

The chain employs TRBV7-7 and TRBJ2-2; 11 bases fit TRBD2. Looked up from germline, CDR1 is SSHAT and CDR2 is FNYEAQ (reference sequence). Germline trimming cut 6 bases from V and 1 base from J; bases unmatched to any gene: 4. The CDR3 totals 16 residues. CDR3 coding DNA: TGTGCCAGCAGTTCGACTAGCGGGGAGAACACCGGGGAGCTGTTTTTT. Its protein product is CASSSTSGENTGELFF.

The V call is TRBV4-2, the J call TRBJ1-3; maybe TRBD1 (5 bases). V was pared by 1 base and J by 2 bases, with 9 bases between. This CDR3 has 15 residues. Germline values: CDR1 LGHNA, CDR2 YNFKEQ. CDR3 sequence reads: CASSQGGQTGNTIYF. The CDR3, as DNA: TGTGCCAGCAGCCAAGGCGGACAAACTGGAAACACCATATATTTT.

The chain joins TRBV30 to TRBJ1-4; 7 bases match TRBD1. Germline V gene lookup returns CDR1 GTSNPN and CDR2 SVGIG (reference sequence). The CDR3 spans 15 residues. The V and J ends lost 0 bases and 3 bases, in that order; junction bases with no gene match: 4. The CDR3 spells CAWSVPGTANEKLFF. Written as DNA, the CDR3 is TGTGCCTGGAGTGTCCCCGGGACAGCTAATGAAAAACTGTTTTTT.

The CDR3 DNA follows: TGTGCCAGCAGCGTAGGACTAGCGGGATTGACAGATACGCAGTATTTT. Translating it yields CASSVGLAGLTDTQYF. V gene TRBV9 combines with J gene TRBJ2-3; TRBD2 agrees at 11 bases. Germline values: CDR1 SGDLS, CDR2 YYNGEE. V gave up 0 bases and J gave up 3 bases; unmatched junction bases: 3. This CDR3 is 16 amino acids long.